The TCR beta chain under discussion was sequenced for a study of T cells in Graves' hyperthyroidism and ophthalmopathy. Template material for amplifying TCR beta CDR3 regions consisted of RNA transcripts. The HTBI primer set served for first-round RT-PCR of the TCR CDR3. Each CDR3 protein gets one entry after TCRdb re-called the multiplex PCR reads with MiXCR. The sample carries tens of thousands of distinct CDR3 sequences, approximately 57% recorded once. In its sample, this clonotype was seen many times. Its antigen is not known. Whole-study findings and limits: Most thyroid clonotypes that were expanded above 0.001 also turned up in blood.

Germline V gene data show CDR1 as LNHDA and CDR2 as SQIVND (reference sequence). The ends lost 6 bases at V and 0 bases at J; junction bases unmatched: 11. The CDR3 extends over 17 amino acids. The receptor was derived from a woman aged 55 to 70 with Graves' ophthalmopathy. Sequences were obtained from blood. This chain links TRBV19 with TRBJ1-5, with TRBD1 identical over 7 bases. The DNA of the CDR3 is TGTGCCAGTAGAGACATCGGACAGGCGTATAGCAATCAGCCCCAGCATTTT. Its protein is CASRDIGQAYSNQPQHF.